This TCR beta chain appears in the sequencing data of a study of blood T cells in healthy people across ages (dated by TCRdb to between 2014 and 2016). Some background on the complete study: In model experiments, template switching captured about one uniquely barcoded TCR beta cDNA molecule for every two T cells. Using deep sequencing normalized with unique cDNA molecular identifiers, the study measured how TCR beta repertoire diversity changes with age. Four age groups were formed from the donors: young (average approximately 16 years), middle-aged (just under 40), aged (about 68) and long-lived (approximately 78). To avoid experimental bias, donors of different ages were randomly spread across the sequencing lanes. For two donors (one aged 18 to 30 and one aged 80 or older), the study analyzed two additional independent replicas of 1 million unique cDNA reads from the same blood draw.

In the case of this clonotype: Its antigen specificity is not known. No base quality information exists; no much larger clone differs at one position.

At the junction V is shortened by 4 bases and J by 2 bases, with 14 bases in between. Measured from the cysteine to the phenylalanine, the CDR3 is 16 residues long. Solely the CDR3 DNA is kept, with 48 bases framed from the first base. The CDR1 and CDR2 encoded by the germline V gene are MGHRA and YSYEKL. Library creation used 5' RACE. TCRdb shows the sequencer as Illumina HiSeq 2500. A second PCR of roughly 6 to 11 cycles was run with a J-beta primer mix and a sample-barcoded 5' primer. A template-switch 5' adaptor carrying 12 random nucleotides introduced a unique molecular identifier onto each TCR beta cDNA molecule. Each sample yielded at least 3 million CDR3-containing paired-end reads. First-strand cDNA was synthesized from all RNA with the Mint cDNA synthesis kit, primed by a TRBC-specific oligonucleotide. All cDNA was treated with uracil-DNA glycosylase and then went through a first 18-cycle PCR with the universal primers M1SS and BC2_uni_R. The original methods were these. Each sample was normalized by randomly selecting 1 million high-quality reads, each carrying a distinct molecular identifier. Instead of being binned into consensus sequences, reads that shared molecular identifiers were thrown out. CDR3 identification, clonotype clustering and error correction used MiTCR with a Q25 quality threshold and the strictest error-elimination algorithm. Lower-bound total TCR beta diversity was estimated with a nonparametric unseen species model using Euler transformation. TCRdb ran its own pipeline on the public reads, namely fastp trimming at Q25 and MiXCR clone calling, and kept in-frame beta chains. Each CDR3 protein appears once, grouped with its most common genes and DNA. It is TCRdb's table, rather than the study itself, that gives the V and J calls and clone size. The sample table shows some 1.6 million distinct CDR3 sequences, and approximately 32% are seen once. Around 11% of the sample rests with the top ten.

The donors were under 40 Caucasian individuals from Russia, aged roughly 6 to 100 years, who were systemically healthy. Each donor gave about 9.7 milliliters of peripheral blood, drawn into EDTA-treated Vacutainer tubes. Ficoll-Paque density-gradient centrifugation was used to isolate PBMCs, with at least 6.5 million per sample. Trizol reagent was used to extract total RNA from the PBMCs, yielding at least 5.5 micrograms per sample. Naive CD45RAhigh/CD27high T cell percentages were measured by flow cytometry on a PBMC aliquot from every donor. The research as a whole found: Bulk unsorted PBMC profiling prevented conclusive comparison of naive and antigen-experienced compartments. Observed TCR beta diversity correlated strongly with the percentage of naive T cells measured by flow cytometry. Because donor CMV infection status was unknown, age-related changes in expanded clonotypes were potentially confounded. Observed TCR beta diversity per million T cells fell roughly linearly with age, and a significant reduction was already apparent by age roughly 40. The long-lived group showed more naive CD4+ T cells, fewer expanded clones and increased TCR diversity than the aged group, suggesting age selection. Total diversity estimates from one million sequenced T cells were considered lower bounds and underestimates.

The sequencing sample was made of blood. The TCR sequence derives from a woman aged 25-40 years in good health. Recombination linked TRBV4-1 to TRBJ2-2; the D gene is unclear. The CDR3 corresponds to CASSPRYETNTGELFF. The nucleotide sequence is TGCGCCAGCAGCCCAAGATACGAGACAAACACCGGGGAGCTGTTTTTT.